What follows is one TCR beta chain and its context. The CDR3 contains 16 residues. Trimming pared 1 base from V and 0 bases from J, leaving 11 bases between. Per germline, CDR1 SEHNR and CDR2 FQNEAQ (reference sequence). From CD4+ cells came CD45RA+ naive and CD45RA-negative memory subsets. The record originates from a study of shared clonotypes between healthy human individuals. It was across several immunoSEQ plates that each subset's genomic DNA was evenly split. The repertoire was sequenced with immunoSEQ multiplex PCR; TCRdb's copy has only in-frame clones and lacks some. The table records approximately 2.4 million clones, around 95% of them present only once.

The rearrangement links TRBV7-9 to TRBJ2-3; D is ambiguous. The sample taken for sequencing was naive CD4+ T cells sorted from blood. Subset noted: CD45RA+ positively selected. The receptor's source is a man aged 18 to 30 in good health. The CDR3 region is CASSLGIPSSTDTQYF. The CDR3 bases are TGTGCCAGCAGCTTAGGTATCCCATCTAGCACAGATACGCAGTATTTT.